This entry concerns a single TCR beta chain. In the authors' methods: Nucleated cell number was recorded as an estimate derived from reference gene primer amplification. This table comes from immunoSEQ multiplex PCR, and its TCRdb copy is limited to in-frame clones, with some not included. From that table come the V and J calls and clone size; the DNA was used to work out D and trimming. Found here are roughly 70,000 clones, about 91% of them singletons; the top ten hold 10% to 15%. The data are from a study of blood T cell repertoires in COVID-19. The CDR3 covers 11 residues. Germline lookup yields CDR1 SGHAT and CDR2 FQNNGV. V was clipped by 4 bases and J by 1 base, with 2 bases between them.

The clonotype originates from a human donor with active COVID-19. The donor label of this sample is uncertain. The rearrangement uses TRBV11-2 and TRBJ2-7; D remains unclear. The sample comprised peripheral blood. CDR3 in amino acids: CASSSSYEQYF. DNA of the CDR3: TGTGCCAGCAGCTCTTCCTACGAGCAGTACTTC.